The 18 T cell receptor beta chains in this list originate from one sample, sequenced in a study of T cells in pancreatic ductal adenocarcinoma. No neoadjuvant therapy was given to the selected pancreatic ductal adenocarcinoma patients before their surgery. Data came from immunoSEQ multiplex PCR; TCRdb stores just in-frame clones and leaves some out. The sample yields roughly 100,000 clones, around 96% seen once. The sequenced material came from PBMCs. These receptors were collected from a human donor with pancreatic ductal adenocarcinoma.

The chain links TRBV27 to TRBJ1-5, with TRBD1 identical over 8 bases. Germline V gene sequence: CDR1 MNHEY, CDR2 SMNVEV (reference sequence). There are 15 residues in the CDR3. V lost 5 bases, J lost 5 bases, and 8 bases stayed unmatched. This CDR3 is CASSETGQGYQPQHF. CDR3 coding DNA: TGTGCCAGCAGTGAGACTGGACAGGGCTATCAGCCCCAGCATTTT.

The rearrangement joins TRBV5-4 to TRBJ2-1, with D maybe TRBD1 (5 bases). The CDR3 has 14 residues. Germline V gene data show CDR1 as SGHNT and CDR2 as YYREEE (reference sequence). Between the trimmed V and J ends, which lost 1 base and 5 bases, there was a span of 10 bases. CDR3 nucleotide sequence: TGTGCCAGCAGCTTGTTAGGGGCGCACAATGAGCAGTTCTTC. Protein: CASSLLGAHNEQFF.

The CDR3 DNA reads TGCGCCAGCAGCCAACGCCCGGGAGACTCCTACGAGCAGTACTTC. Protein: CASSQRPGDSYEQYF. The V gene is TRBV4-1, the J gene TRBJ2-7, with D perhaps TRBD2 (6 bases). CDR3 length: 15 residues. V dropped 2 bases and J dropped 0 bases, with 11 bases sitting between them. Germline V gene sequence: CDR1 MGHRA, CDR2 YSYEKL.

This chain links TRBV28 with TRBJ1-4; perhaps TRBD1 as D (6 bases). Germline CDR1 is MDHEN and CDR2 is SYDVKM. Trimming removed 6 bases at V and 8 bases at J, with 22 bases between. This CDR3 spans 16 amino acids. CDR3 in DNA: TGTGCCAGCAGCGGCCGCCCGGGGGGCGGAAAAGAAAAACTGTTTTTT. This codes for CASSGRPGGGKEKLFF.

The chain uses TRBV5-1 and TRBJ2-7; 13 bases are a match to TRBD2. The CDR3 loop spans 15 amino acids. V shed 2 bases and J 7 bases; nucleotides not matched to a gene: 6. Per germline, CDR1 SGHRS and CDR2 YFSETQ. CDR3 residues: CASSFGLAGAEEQYF. In DNA, the CDR3 is TGCGCCAGCAGCTTCGGACTAGCGGGAGCTGAAGAGCAGTACTTC.

The chain joins TRBV7-8 to TRBJ1-5; D unresolved. This CDR3 is built from 16 residues. Germline V gene data show CDR1 as SGHVS and CDR2 as FQNEAQ. V lost 5 bases to trimming and J lost 3 bases, with 17 bases between them. DNA for the CDR3: TGTGCCAGCAGCCCAAACGCGGGATTCGACAATCAGCCCCAGCATTTT. Amino acid sequence: CASSPNAGFDNQPQHF.

The CDR3 DNA follows: TGTGCCAGCAGCCGCCGGGACAGGGGGCCGGAGACCCAGTACTTC. Its translation is CASSRRDRGPETQYF. The rearrangement uses TRBV6-5 and TRBJ2-5; 12 positions agree with TRBD1. The CDR3 spans 15 residues. Germline V gene lookup returns CDR1 MNHEY and CDR2 SVGAGI. J lost 5 bases, V lost 6 bases, and 7 bases had no gene match.

J is TRBJ1-1 and V is TRBV5-1, with D possibly matching TRBD1 (5 bases). The CDR3 runs 14 residues. The germline V gene encodes CDR1 SGHRS and CDR2 YFSETQ. V was trimmed by 3 bases and J by 7 bases, leaving 16 bases between them. CDR3 protein: CASSSQDTVVEAFF. As DNA, the CDR3 is TGCGCCAGCAGCTCTCAGGACACCGTGGTTGAAGCTTTCTTT.

As for this clone: Germline and junction disagree at one end, which may indicate a read error. V is TRBV19 and J is TRBJ1-1; the D is unclear. The length of the CDR3 is 10 residues. The V gene's germline CDR1 is LNHDA and CDR2 SQIVND (reference sequence). CDR3 coding DNA: TGTGCCAGCGCAAGGACTGAAGCCTTCTTT. It codes for CASARTEAFF.

The chain has TRBV10-3 and TRBJ2-7; no firm D call. CDR3 length equals 11 residues. Trimming pared 0 bases from V and 6 bases from J, leaving 3 bases between. The germline gives CDR1 ENHRY, CDR2 SYGVKD. CDR3 coding DNA: TGTGCCATCAGTGAGTCTCTCGAGCAGTACTTC. Protein: CAISESLEQYF.

The chain recombines TRBV2 with TRBJ2-7, with TRBD2 as a possible D gene (6 bases). Germline loops: CDR1 SNHLY, CDR2 FYNNEI. Trimming removed 1 base at V and 5 bases at J, with 12 bases between. The CDR3 spans 14 residues. The CDR3 loop is CASSEGRGSDEQYF. CDR3 DNA: TGTGCCAGCAGTGAAGGGCGGGGTTCCGACGAGCAGTACTTC.

The chain is built from TRBV5-1 and TRBJ1-2; D uncertain. CDR1 and CDR2 (germline): SGHRS, YFSETQ. The CDR3 sequence is 14 residues long. V lost 4 bases to trimming and J lost 4 bases, with 14 bases between them. The CDR3 DNA follows: TGCGCCAGCAGCACCGAGTCGAAAATCTATGGCTACACCTTC. Protein: CASSTESKIYGYTF.

V is TRBV7-8 and J is TRBJ2-7; D is perhaps TRBD1 (6 bases). This CDR3 is 12 amino acids long. The ends were cut back, 4 bases at V and 5 bases at J, with 9 bases in the middle. From germline, CDR1 is SGHVS and CDR2 FQNEAQ. CDR3 residues: CASSWSGDEQYF. CDR3 bases: TGTGCCAGCAGCTGGTCAGGGGACGAGCAGTACTTC.

V usage is TRBV30 and J usage is TRBJ2-3; D may be TRBD1 (6 bases). In germline, CDR1 is GTSNPN, CDR2 SVGIG (reference sequence). CDR3 length: 16 residues. V gave up 3 bases and J gave up 4 bases, with 20 bases separating them. The CDR3 coding sequence is TGTGCCTGGAGCGAGGGTCCGGGACATGCCCCAGATACGCAGTATTTT. Its protein is CAWSEGPGHAPDTQYF.

In DNA, the CDR3 is TGTGCCAGCTCACTAAACAGGGTTCAAGAGACCCAGTACTTC. Its protein product is CASSLNRVQETQYF. V is TRBV18 and J is TRBJ2-5; D perhaps matches TRBD1 (6 bases). From germline, CDR1 is KGHSH and CDR2 LQKENI. V dropped 4 bases and J dropped 2 bases, with 11 bases sitting between them. There are 14 residues in the CDR3.

The chain recombines TRBV5-1 with TRBJ2-1; 8 bases map to TRBD1. The CDR3 covers 15 residues. Germline lookup yields CDR1 SGHRS and CDR2 YFSETQ. The J segment lost 6 bases and the V segment lost 4 bases, leaving 9 bases of the junction unmatched. The CDR3 region has the DNA TGCGCCAGCAGCGGTGGACAGGGAGTGGGCAATGAGCAGTTCTTC. This encodes CASSGGQGVGNEQFF.

The rearrangement joins TRBV5-4 to TRBJ2-7; 13 nucleotides agree with TRBD2. CDR3 length: 15 amino acids. V trimming: 2 bases; J trimming: 7 bases; junction bases outside the gene matches: 6. Germline V gene lookup returns CDR1 SGHNT and CDR2 YYREEE (reference sequence). The CDR3 loop reads CASSLRLAGGEEQYF. CDR3 coding DNA: TGTGCCAGCAGCTTACGACTAGCGGGAGGCGAAGAGCAGTACTTC.

This chain connects TRBV5-1 to TRBJ2-5, with 7 bases aligning to TRBD2. With 2 bases clipped from V and 5 bases from J, the junction kept 3 bases outside the gene matches. This CDR3 region has 13 residues. The V gene's germline CDR1 is SGHRS and CDR2 YFSETQ. The CDR3 bases are TGCGCCAGCAGCTTTGTCGGGGGGGAGACCCAGTACTTC. Translated, it gives CASSFVGGETQYF. Variable domain in full (rest from reference TRBV5-1 and TRBJ2-5): KAGVTQTPRYLIKTRGQQVTLSCSPISGHRSVSWYQQTPGQGLQFLFEYFSETQRNKGNFPGRFSGRQFSNSRSEMNVSTLELGDSALYLCASSFVGGETQYFGPGTRLLVL.